The 19 T cell receptor beta chains below all came from one sample that was sequenced in a study of blood T cell repertoires in COVID-19. Clones were read by immunoSEQ multiplex PCR, and TCRdb kept only the in-frame ones, dropping some. This table has fewer than 500,000 clones, roughly nine tenths appearing once. The sequenced sample consisted of PBMCs or T cells enriched from blood (not recorded which). Receptors were obtained from a man under 40 who had recovered from COVID-19.

The V gene is TRBV20-1, the J gene TRBJ1-2, with TRBD1 as a possible D gene (5 bases). This CDR3 spans 11 amino acids. Looked up from germline, CDR1 is DFQATT and CDR2 is SNEGSKA (reference sequence). Trimming removed 5 bases from V and 11 bases from J, with 15 bases in between. The CDR3 DNA is TGCAGTGCTCCCTACCAGGGAGGGTACACCTTC. Residues: CSAPYQGGYTF.

The chain links TRBV7-2 to TRBJ2-1; unclear D gene. Germline V gene sequence: CDR1 SGHTA, CDR2 FQGNSA. CDR3 length: 15 amino acids. V was cut by 2 bases and J by 4 bases, with 12 bases left in between. As DNA, the CDR3 is TGTGCCAGCAGCTTATCACGGAGTTGGTACAATGAGCAGTTCTTC. Amino acids: CASSLSRSWYNEQFF.

The chain joins TRBV10-2 to TRBJ1-6; D uncertain. V lost 3 bases to trimming and J lost 8 bases, with 8 bases between them. From germline, CDR1 is WSHSY and CDR2 SAAADI. This CDR3 comprises 13 residues. The CDR3 sequence: CASSDIADSPLHF. For the CDR3, the DNA is TGCGCCAGCAGTGATATCGCGGATTCACCCCTCCACTTT.

The rearrangement joins TRBV10-3 to TRBJ1-2; D unclear. Germline V lookup: CDR1 ENHRY, CDR2 SYGVKD. V was shortened by 6 bases and J by 0 bases, with 8 bases between the two germline ends. This CDR3 comprises 13 residues. CDR3 region: CAIRSDTNYGYTF. The CDR3 DNA reads as TGTGCCATCAGGTCAGACACTAACTATGGCTACACCTTC.

Concerning this clone: Its ends do not fully match the called genes, so a read error is possible. The chain employs TRBV12-3 or TRBV12-4 and TRBJ2-1; a possible D gene is TRBD2 (5 bases). The CDR3 is 11 amino acids. In DNA form, the CDR3 reads TGTGCCAGCAGCTTAGGACTGGGGCAGTTCTTC. It translates to CASSLGLGQFF.

This chain uses TRBV28 with TRBJ2-1; possible D gene TRBD2, 6 bases. V lost 5 bases and J lost 4, with 18 bases in between. Looked up from germline, CDR1 is MDHEN and CDR2 is SYDVKM. This CDR3 region has 16 residues. The CDR3 DNA follows: TGTGCCAGCAGTCCCCGGGCCGGGAGCCTATACAATGAGCAGTTCTTC. Residues: CASSPRAGSLYNEQFF.

The CDR3 nucleotides read TGTGCCAGCACCGAACGGGGGGGTCAGGGCTACACCTTC. Translation gives CASTERGGQGYTF. The J gene is TRBJ1-2, the V gene TRBV6-5; tentative D call: TRBD1 (5 bases). Germline V gene lookup returns CDR1 MNHEY and CDR2 SVGAGI. CDR3 size: 13 residues. The V and J ends lost 7 bases and 8 bases respectively, with 17 bases between them.

This sequence joins TRBV28 and TRBJ1-3; weak D call: TRBD1 (5 bases). CDR3 length equals 15 residues. Germline V gene sequence: CDR1 MDHEN, CDR2 SYDVKM. V lost 0 bases to trimming and J lost 0 bases, with 6 bases between them. CDR3 in DNA: TGTGCCAGCAGTTTATGGACAGACTCTGGAAACACCATATATTTT. This encodes CASSLWTDSGNTIYF.

The chain employs TRBV18 and TRBJ2-3, with D possibly TRBD1 on 5 matching bases. Trimming cost V 5 bases and J 4 bases, with 13 bases left between them. Germline CDR1 KGHSH, CDR2 LQKENI. This CDR3 contains 14 residues. The CDR3 DNA is TGTGCCAGCTCAGAACAGGTTGGGGCAGATACGCAGTATTTT. Encoded protein: CASSEQVGADTQYF.

The chain's CDR3 is CASSLWTGENTIYF. The CDR3 region has the DNA TGCGCCAGCAGCTTGTGGACAGGGGAAAACACCATATATTTT. The chain joins TRBV5-1 to TRBJ1-3; 9 bases align to TRBD1. Germline CDR1 is SGHRS and CDR2 is YFSETQ. J was trimmed by 6 bases and V by 1 base; bases with no gene match: 2. This CDR3 region has 14 residues.

V and J are TRBV7-9 and TRBJ2-1, with TRBD2 matching over 7 bases. With 0 bases clipped from V and 3 bases from J, the junction kept 5 bases outside the gene matches. The CDR3 has 16 amino acids. The V gene's germline CDR1 is SEHNR and CDR2 FQNEAQ (reference sequence). This chain's CDR3 is CASSLAALADYNEQFF. The CDR3 coding sequence is TGTGCCAGCAGCTTAGCGGCTCTAGCGGACTACAATGAGCAGTTCTTC.

The CDR3 bases are TGTGCTAGTGGTTTGGTACGCATCGGAGCCGGCACAGATACGCAGTATTTT. Translating it yields CASGLVRIGAGTDTQYF. The chain has TRBV12-5 and TRBJ2-3; D call uncertain. This CDR3 contains 17 residues. V was clipped by 0 bases and J by 1 base, with 14 bases between them. Germline-derived CDR1 and CDR2 are LGHNT and FRNRAP.

This chain connects TRBV28 to TRBJ2-7; 7 bases are shared with TRBD2. With 6 bases clipped from V and 0 bases from J, the junction kept 8 bases outside the gene matches. This CDR3 contains 15 residues. CDR1 MDHEN and CDR2 SYDVKM come from the germline V gene. This CDR3 reads CASREAGMSSYEQYF. The DNA of the CDR3 is TGTGCCAGCAGGGAAGCGGGAATGAGCTCCTACGAGCAGTACTTC.

This clone occurred once. J is TRBJ2-7 and V is TRBV7-9; D ambiguous. Germline CDR1 SEHNR, CDR2 FQNEAQ (reference sequence). V gave up 5 bases and J gave up 11 bases, with 7 bases separating them. This CDR3 contains 9 residues. The CDR3 loop is CASSPLEYF. CDR3 nucleotides: TGTGCCAGCAGCCCCCTAGAGTACTTC.

The chain combines TRBV6-5 with TRBJ2-5, with 10 bases aligning to TRBD1. The germline gives CDR1 MNHEY, CDR2 SVGAGI. Unmatched junction bases numbered 9, after V lost 6 bases and J lost 5 bases. The CDR3 spans 15 residues. The DNA of the CDR3 is TGTGCCAGCAGCTGGCTGGACAGGGGGTTTGAGACCCAGTACTTC. This codes for CASSWLDRGFETQYF.

The chain carries TRBV10-2 and TRBJ1-1, with TRBD1 matching 9 bases. With V trimmed by 5 bases and J by 7 bases, 5 bases remained unmatched. The germline CDR1 and CDR2 sequences are WSHSY and SAAADI. CDR3 length equals 13 residues. In nucleotides, the CDR3 is TGCGCCAGCAGTAATACAGGGGGCGTTGAAGCTTTCTTT. This sequence encodes CASSNTGGVEAFF.

The chain is built from TRBV6-5 and TRBJ2-7; 10 bases line up with TRBD2. The trim removed 5 bases at V and 6 bases at J, leaving 10 bases unmatched. The CDR3 has 15 amino acids. In germline, CDR1 is MNHEY, CDR2 SVGAGI. CDR3: CASSISGRMRGEQYF. The CDR3 DNA sequence: TGTGCCAGCAGTATTAGCGGGAGGATGCGGGGCGAGCAGTACTTC.

The chain joins TRBV5-1 to TRBJ2-5; TRBD2 matches 7 bases. Germline trimming cut 4 bases from V and 4 bases from J; bases unmatched to any gene: 10. The CDR3 totals 15 residues. CDR1 and CDR2 (germline): SGHRS, YFSETQ. CDR3 sequence reads: CASSAAGDWRETQYF. The CDR3 nucleotides read TGCGCCAGCAGCGCCGCGGGAGACTGGCGAGAGACCCAGTACTTC.

The chain carries TRBV7-2 and TRBJ2-1, with TRBD2 identical over 9 bases. This CDR3 contains 16 residues. Germline CDR1 SGHTA, CDR2 FQGNSA. V trimming: 1 base; J trimming: 6 bases; junction bases outside the gene matches: 7. The CDR3 loop reads CASSLVGSGSRNEQFF. For the CDR3, the DNA is TGTGCCAGCAGCTTAGTCGGTAGCGGGAGCCGCAATGAGCAGTTCTTC.